The rows below give T cell receptor beta chains drawn from one sample of a study of vaccination and CD4 T cells after COVID-19. These receptors' targets are unknown. TCRdb re-derived calls from the PCR reads in MiXCR, one entry per CDR3 protein. The table shows under 20,000 distinct CDR3 sequences, with around 55% occurring only once. The sequencing input was CD4+ T cells from blood, cultured in vitro. The source is a human donor who had recovered from COVID-19. Each CDR3 is given with its conserved first and last residue. A D gene is named only where the DNA matches it firmly. Clone size is given for some rows only: seen once, a few or many times, or a class if the clone is expanded.

j_gene: TRBJ2-2
d_gene: TRBD2
abundance: -
v_gene: TRBV7-2
CDR3aa: CASSSGRGRGELFF
CDR3nt: TGTGCCAGCAGCTCCGGGAGGGGTAGAGGGGAGCTGTTTTTT

j_gene: TRBJ2-1
d_gene: -
abundance: -
v_gene: TRBV5-1
CDR3aa: CASLADNEQFF
CDR3nt: TGCGCCTCTCTCGCGGACAATGAGCAGTTCTTC

j_gene: TRBJ1-2
d_gene: TRBD1
abundance: -
v_gene: TRBV19
CDR3aa: CASSSWTGENYGYTF
CDR3nt: TGTGCCAGTAGTTCCTGGACAGGCGAAAACTATGGCTACACCTTC

j_gene: TRBJ1-1
d_gene: -
abundance: -
v_gene: TRBV7-8
CDR3aa: CASSIYSGQQNTEAFF
CDR3nt: TGTGCCAGCAGCATCTACTCAGGACAGCAGAACACTGAAGCTTTCTTT

j_gene: TRBJ1-2
d_gene: -
abundance: once
v_gene: TRBV6-1
CDR3aa: CATREGPANYGYTF
CDR3nt: TGTGCCACGCGGGAGGGCCCAGCCAACTATGGCTACACCTTC

j_gene: TRBJ2-5
d_gene: -
abundance: -
v_gene: TRBV24-1
CDR3aa: CATSALDQETQYF
CDR3nt: TGTGCCACCAGTGCCCTGGACCAAGAGACCCAGTACTTC

j_gene: TRBJ2-7
d_gene: -
abundance: few
v_gene: TRBV9
CDR3aa: CASSVGSTLYEQYF
CDR3nt: TGTGCCAGCAGCGTAGGTTCCACCCTCTACGAGCAGTACTTC

j_gene: TRBJ2-2
d_gene: TRBD1
abundance: few
v_gene: TRBV10-2
CDR3aa: CASSEGRDRVPGELFF
CDR3nt: TGCGCCAGCAGTGAGGGTAGAGACAGGGTCCCCGGGGAGCTGTTTTTT

j_gene: TRBJ1-1
d_gene: -
abundance: -
v_gene: TRBV5-4
CDR3aa: CASTQLSGSTEAFF
CDR3nt: TGTGCCAGCACCCAACTGAGTGGAAGTACTGAAGCTTTCTTT

j_gene: TRBJ1-3
d_gene: -
abundance: few
v_gene: TRBV20-1
CDR3aa: CSARPRSGAGNTIYF
CDR3nt: TGCAGTGCTAGACCCCGTTCAGGGGCTGGAAACACCATATATTTT

j_gene: TRBJ2-3
d_gene: -
abundance: -
v_gene: TRBV28
CDR3aa: CASSLSPFTDTQYF
CDR3nt: TGTGCCAGCAGTTTAAGTCCTTTCACAGATACGCAGTATTTT

j_gene: TRBJ1-2
d_gene: -
abundance: -
v_gene: TRBV27
CDR3aa: CASRGLGRTNYGYTF
CDR3nt: TGTGCCAGCAGGGGGTTAGGCAGGACTAACTATGGCTACACCTTC

j_gene: TRBJ2-5
d_gene: -
abundance: -
v_gene: TRBV20-1
CDR3aa: CSARPTGQETQYF
CDR3nt: TGCAGTGCTCGACCGACAGGACAAGAGACCCAGTACTTC

j_gene: TRBJ1-5
d_gene: -
abundance: -
v_gene: TRBV19
CDR3aa: CASKVGMENQPQHF
CDR3nt: TGTGCCAGTAAAGTGGGAATGGAGAATCAGCCCCAGCATTTT

j_gene: TRBJ2-7
d_gene: TRBD2
abundance: -
v_gene: TRBV6-2/TRBV6-3
CDR3aa: CASSYPEGASGDYEQYF
CDR3nt: TGTGCCAGCAGTTACCCAGAAGGGGCTAGCGGAGACTACGAGCAGTACTTC

j_gene: TRBJ2-5
d_gene: TRBD1
abundance: -
v_gene: TRBV28
CDR3aa: CASSRPTGAETQYF
CDR3nt: TGTGCCAGCAGCCGACCCACAGGGGCCGAGACCCAGTACTTC

j_gene: TRBJ1-2
d_gene: TRBD1
abundance: -
v_gene: TRBV5-4
CDR3aa: CASSTGQNNYGYTF
CDR3nt: TGTGCCAGCAGCACGGGACAGAATAACTATGGCTACACCTTC

j_gene: TRBJ1-2
d_gene: -
abundance: once
v_gene: TRBV12-3/TRBV12-4
CDR3aa: CASSPRGGNYGCTF
CDR3nt: TGTGCCAGCAGTCCGAGAGGGGGTAACTATGGCTGCACCTTC

j_gene: TRBJ1-2
d_gene: -
abundance: -
v_gene: TRBV7-2
CDR3aa: CASSLGWDYGYTF
CDR3nt: TGTGCCAGCAGCTTAGGATGGGATTATGGCTACACCTTC

j_gene: TRBJ1-2
d_gene: -
abundance: few
v_gene: TRBV4-1
CDR3aa: CASSQDRRRVPRGGYTF
CDR3nt: TGCGCCAGCAGCCAAGATCGCCGCCGCGTCCCCCGGGGTGGCTACACCTTC

j_gene: TRBJ1-5
d_gene: -
abundance: -
v_gene: TRBV12-3/TRBV12-4
CDR3aa: CASTPPGSNQPQHF
CDR3nt: TGTGCCAGCACCCCCCCGGGGAGCAATCAGCCCCAGCATTTT

j_gene: TRBJ2-7
d_gene: -
abundance: -
v_gene: TRBV14
CDR3aa: CASSQDGQGEQYF
CDR3nt: TGTGCCAGCAGCCAAGATGGGCAGGGAGAGCAGTACTTC

j_gene: TRBJ2-7
d_gene: -
abundance: -
v_gene: TRBV12-5
CDR3aa: CASGSSYEQYF
CDR3nt: TGTGCTAGTGGTAGTTCCTACGAGCAGTACTTC

j_gene: TRBJ2-2
d_gene: -
abundance: -
v_gene: TRBV6-2/TRBV6-3
CDR3aa: CASRRPTNTGELFF
CDR3nt: TGCGCCAGCAGGCGGCCGACGAACACCGGGGAGCTGTTTTTT

j_gene: TRBJ2-3
d_gene: TRBD2
abundance: -
v_gene: TRBV6-1
CDR3aa: CASRRDSGSEDTQYF
CDR3nt: TGTGCCAGCAGAAGGGATAGCGGGAGCGAAGATACGCAGTATTTT

j_gene: TRBJ2-2
d_gene: -
abundance: -
v_gene: TRBV28
CDR3aa: CASSLFPTIYQAGELFF
CDR3nt: TGTGCCAGCAGTTTATTCCCCACAATTTATCAGGCCGGGGAGCTGTTTTTT

j_gene: TRBJ1-5
d_gene: -
abundance: few
v_gene: TRBV30
CDR3aa: CAWSVSSNQPQHF
CDR3nt: TGTGCCTGGAGTGTATCTAGCAATCAGCCCCAGCATTTT

j_gene: TRBJ2-1
d_gene: TRBD2
abundance: -
v_gene: TRBV20-1
CDR3aa: CSAFPGGHNEQFF
CDR3nt: TGCAGTGCTTTCCCGGGGGGGCACAATGAGCAGTTCTTC

j_gene: TRBJ2-7
d_gene: -
abundance: -
v_gene: TRBV5-5
CDR3aa: CASSLSRGFYEQYF
CDR3nt: TGTGCCAGCAGCTTGTCCAGGGGATTCTACGAGCAGTACTTC

j_gene: TRBJ1-1
d_gene: -
abundance: -
v_gene: TRBV7-2
CDR3aa: CASSLARGAFF
CDR3nt: TGTGCCAGCAGCTTAGCACGGGGAGCTTTCTTT

j_gene: TRBJ1-1
d_gene: -
abundance: few
v_gene: TRBV6-2/TRBV6-3
CDR3aa: CASNPDLQGPWGEAFF
CDR3nt: TGTGCCAGCAACCCCGATTTACAGGGTCCCTGGGGTGAAGCTTTCTTT

j_gene: TRBJ1-2
d_gene: TRBD1
abundance: few
v_gene: TRBV30
CDR3aa: CAWSKGQGAANYGYTF
CDR3nt: TGTGCCTGGAGTAAGGGACAGGGGGCCGCTAACTATGGCTACACCTTC

j_gene: TRBJ1-2
d_gene: -
abundance: -
v_gene: TRBV27
CDR3aa: CASSLKPANYGYTF
CDR3nt: TGTGCCAGCAGTTTAAAGCCAGCTAACTATGGCTACACCTTC

j_gene: TRBJ1-3
d_gene: -
abundance: -
v_gene: TRBV4-1
CDR3aa: CASSQPLRLDTIYF
CDR3nt: TGCGCCAGCAGCCAACCCCTTAGGCTAGACACCATATATTTT

j_gene: TRBJ2-2
d_gene: TRBD1
abundance: -
v_gene: TRBV20-1
CDR3aa: CSASGTGQNTGELFF
CDR3nt: TGCAGTGCTAGCGGGACAGGCCAGAACACCGGGGAGCTGTTTTTT

j_gene: TRBJ1-2
d_gene: -
abundance: -
v_gene: TRBV27
CDR3aa: CASRRGGSQLNYGYTF
CDR3nt: TGTGCCAGCAGACGGGGGGGCAGTCAACTAAACTATGGCTACACCTTC

j_gene: TRBJ2-2
d_gene: TRBD2
abundance: few
v_gene: TRBV28
CDR3aa: CASSFASGRTHGELFF
CDR3nt: TGTGCCAGCAGTTTTGCTAGCGGGAGGACCCACGGGGAGCTGTTTTTT

j_gene: TRBJ2-5
d_gene: -
abundance: once
v_gene: TRBV28
CDR3aa: CASNKQGPETQYF
CDR3nt: TGTGCCAGCAACAAACAGGGCCCAGAGACCCAGTACTTC

j_gene: TRBJ1-1
d_gene: -
abundance: -
v_gene: TRBV11-3
CDR3aa: CASSLGEGSMNTEAFF
CDR3nt: TGTGCCAGCAGCTTAGGAGAGGGCAGTATGAACACTGAAGCTTTCTTT

j_gene: TRBJ1-6
d_gene: -
abundance: -
v_gene: TRBV6-5
CDR3aa: CASSYYRRYNSPLHF
CDR3nt: TGTGCCAGCAGTTATTACAGGAGGTATAATTCACCCCTCCACTTT

j_gene: TRBJ1-4
d_gene: -
abundance: -
v_gene: TRBV21-1
CDR3aa: CASSKVPDRGNEKLFF
CDR3nt: TGTGCCAGCAGCAAAGTCCCGGACAGGGGAAACGAAAAACTGTTTTTT

j_gene: TRBJ2-3
d_gene: -
abundance: -
v_gene: TRBV24-1
CDR3aa: CATSDPRPPADTQYF
CDR3nt: TGTGCCACCAGTGACCCCAGGCCCCCCGCAGATACGCAGTATTTT

j_gene: TRBJ1-2
d_gene: -
abundance: few
v_gene: TRBV20-1
CDR3aa: CSARDVRQGYGYTF
CDR3nt: TGCAGTGCTAGAGACGTTCGACAAGGCTATGGCTACACCTTC

j_gene: TRBJ2-7
d_gene: TRBD2
abundance: -
v_gene: TRBV11-3
CDR3aa: CASSSPASGGYEQYF
CDR3nt: TGTGCCAGCAGCTCCCCCGCTAGCGGGGGTTACGAGCAGTACTTC

j_gene: TRBJ2-5
d_gene: TRBD1
abundance: -
v_gene: TRBV20-1
CDR3aa: CSPDRGLRQETQYF
CDR3nt: TGCAGCCCAGACAGGGGACTTCGGCAAGAGACCCAGTACTTC